This T cell receptor (beta chain) emerged from a study of blood T cell repertoires in COVID-19. Study-level background: Sites across the United States, Italy and Spain contributed samples from acute and convalescent COVID-19. Nucleic acid was either cDNA or gDNA, and it came from T cells, B-cell-depleted T cells, or PBMCs.

The germline V gene has CDR1 DFQATT and CDR2 SNEGSKA (reference sequence). Trimming cost V 3 bases and J 4 bases; bases outside gene matches: 10. This CDR3 comprises 15 residues. Per the study methods: From reference gene primer amplification, estimates of nucleated cell counts were derived. This table comes from immunoSEQ multiplex PCR, and its TCRdb copy is limited to in-frame clones, with some not included. The V and J calls and clone size were taken over from that table, and D and trimming were inferred from the DNA. The sample includes approximately 200,000 clones, approximately 87% of them seen just once.

The sample was peripheral blood. This clonotype was obtained from a man in his 60s who had recovered from COVID-19. The rearrangement joins TRBV20-1 to TRBJ2-7; 9 nucleotides align to TRBD1. The CDR3 is CSASPADRGGYEQYF. As DNA, the CDR3 is TGCAGTGCTAGTCCCGCGGACAGGGGTGGGTACGAGCAGTACTTC.